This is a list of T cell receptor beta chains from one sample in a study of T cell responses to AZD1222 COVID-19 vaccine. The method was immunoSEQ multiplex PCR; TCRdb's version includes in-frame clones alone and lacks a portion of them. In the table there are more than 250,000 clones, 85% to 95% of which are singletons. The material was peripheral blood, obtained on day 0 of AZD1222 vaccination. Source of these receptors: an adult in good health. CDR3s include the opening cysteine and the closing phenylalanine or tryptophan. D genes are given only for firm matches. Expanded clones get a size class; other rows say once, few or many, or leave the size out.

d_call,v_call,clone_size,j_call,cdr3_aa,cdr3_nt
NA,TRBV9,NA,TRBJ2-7,CASSPGGDEQYF,TGTGCCAGCAGCCCAGGCGGGGACGAGCAGTACTTC
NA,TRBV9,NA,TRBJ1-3,CASSASDLSGNTIYF,TGTGCCAGCAGCGCTTCGGATCTCTCTGGAAACACCATATATTTT
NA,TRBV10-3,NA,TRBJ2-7,CAISEVSYEQYF,TGTGCCATCAGTGAGGTATCCTACGAGCAGTACTTC
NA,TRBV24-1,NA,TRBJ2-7,CATSDSSYEQYF,TGTGCCACCAGTGACTCGAGCTACGAGCAGTACTTC
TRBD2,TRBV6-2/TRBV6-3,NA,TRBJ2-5,CASSPGLAVLQETQYF,TGTGCCAGCAGTCCCGGGCTAGCGGTTCTCCAAGAGACCCAGTACTTC
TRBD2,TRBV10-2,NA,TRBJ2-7,CASSAGTSGTYEQYF,TGCGCCAGCAGCGCCGGGACTAGCGGGACCTACGAGCAGTACTTC
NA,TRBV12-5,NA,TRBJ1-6,CASGTLGTPVYNSPLHF,TGTGCTAGTGGCACCCTGGGGACTCCAGTTTATAATTCACCCCTCCACTTT
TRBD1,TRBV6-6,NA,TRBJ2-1,CASGTGRLEQFF,TGTGCCAGCGGGACAGGGCGCCTTGAGCAGTTCTTC
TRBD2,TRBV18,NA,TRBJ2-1,CASSPLAGDPVGGNEQFF,TGTGCCAGCTCACCTCTAGCGGGAGACCCAGTGGGCGGGAATGAGCAGTTCTTC
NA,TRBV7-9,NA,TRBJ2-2,CASSSMIRGDTGELFF,TGTGCCAGCAGCTCGATGATAAGGGGGGACACCGGGGAGCTGTTTTTT
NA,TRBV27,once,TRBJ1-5,CASSSGTAGQPQHF,TGTGCCAGCAGTTCCGGGACGGCGGGGCAGCCCCAGCATTTT
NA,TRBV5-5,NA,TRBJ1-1,CASSHVNTEAFF,TGTGCCAGCAGCCACGTGAACACTGAAGCTTTCTTT
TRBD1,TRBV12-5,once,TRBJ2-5,CASGLVPSDRGGETQYF,TGTGCTAGTGGTTTGGTCCCTTCGGACAGGGGGGGGGAGACCCAGTACTTC
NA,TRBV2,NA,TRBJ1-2,CASGQVFYGYTF,TGTGCCAGCGGACAAGTTTTTTATGGCTACACCTTC
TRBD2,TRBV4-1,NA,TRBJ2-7,CASSQTWGGEQYF,TGCGCCAGCAGCCAGACCTGGGGGGGGGAGCAGTACTTC
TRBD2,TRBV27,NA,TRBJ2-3,CASSNPGLAGRAQYF,TGTGCCAGCAGTAACCCGGGACTAGCGGGAAGGGCGCAGTATTTT
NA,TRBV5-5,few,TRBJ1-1,CASSFGRFNTEAFF,TGTGCCAGCAGCTTCGGAAGATTCAACACTGAAGCTTTCTTT
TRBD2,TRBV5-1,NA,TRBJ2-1,CASSPSGRASNEQFF,TGCGCCAGCAGCCCGAGCGGGAGGGCCTCAAATGAGCAGTTCTTC
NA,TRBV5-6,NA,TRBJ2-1,CASSLADGGQFF,TGTGCCAGCAGCTTGGCCGACGGAGGGCAGTTCTTC
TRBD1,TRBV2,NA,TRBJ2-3,CASSSQGATDTQYF,TGTGCCAGCAGTTCACAGGGGGCAACAGATACGCAGTATTTT
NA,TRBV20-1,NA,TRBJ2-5,CSASIGETQYF,TGCAGTGCTAGTATCGGAGAGACCCAGTACTTC
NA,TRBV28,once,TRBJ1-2,CASSQVGHLRAYGYTF,TGTGCCAGCTCCCAAGTTGGGCACCTCAGAGCCTATGGCTACACCTTC
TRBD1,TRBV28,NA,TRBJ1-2,CASSEGQYYGYTF,TGTGCCAGCAGCGAGGGACAGTACTATGGCTACACCTTC
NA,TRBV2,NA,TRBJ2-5,CASNADPRTQYF,TGTGCCAGCAATGCAGACCCCAGGACCCAGTACTTC
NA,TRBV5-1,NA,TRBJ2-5,CASSLASTGAGGIGETQYF,TGCGCCAGCAGCTTGGCCTCGACAGGGGCCGGGGGGATCGGTGAGACCCAGTACTTC
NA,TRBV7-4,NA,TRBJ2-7,CASSSTGLFYEQYF,TGTGCCAGCAGCTCGACAGGCCTATTCTACGAGCAGTACTTC
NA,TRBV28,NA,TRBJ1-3,CASSPSPGQGNTIYF,TGTGCCAGCAGCCCTTCACCGGGACAAGGAAACACCATATATTTT
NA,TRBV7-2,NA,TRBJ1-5,CASSLASAGQPQHF,TGTGCCAGCAGCTTAGCGTCGGCTGGGCAGCCCCAGCATTTT
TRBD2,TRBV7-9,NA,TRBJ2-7,CASSRGLAGTYEQYF,TGTGCCAGCAGCCGGGGACTAGCGGGAACCTACGAGCAGTACTTC
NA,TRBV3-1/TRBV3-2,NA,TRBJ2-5,CASSQGRGTETQYF,TGTGCCAGCAGCCAAGGTAGAGGGACAGAGACCCAGTACTTC
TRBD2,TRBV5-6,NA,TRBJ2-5,CASSLGGGRGGETQYF,TGTGCCAGCAGCTTAGGTGGCGGGAGGGGAGGGGAGACCCAGTACTTC
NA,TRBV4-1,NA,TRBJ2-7,CASSQVVRGDSYEQYF,TGCGCCAGCAGCCAAGTGGTCAGGGGCGACTCCTACGAGCAGTACTTC
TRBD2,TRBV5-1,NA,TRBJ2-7,CASSLGRGDEQYF,TGCGCCAGCAGCTTGGGTCGGGGGGACGAGCAGTACTTC
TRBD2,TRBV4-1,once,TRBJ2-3,CASSQDGRASMVDTQYF,TGCGCCAGCAGCCAAGATGGGAGGGCCTCAATGGTCGATACGCAGTATTTT
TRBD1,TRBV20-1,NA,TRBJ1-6,CSAVPGGALHF,TGCAGTGCTGTCCCAGGGGGGGCCCTCCACTTT
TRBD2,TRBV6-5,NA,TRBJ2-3,CASRMTSGFSDTQYF,TGTGCCAGCAGGATGACTAGCGGGTTCTCAGATACGCAGTATTTT
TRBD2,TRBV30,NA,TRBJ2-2,CAWTGAGAGELFF,TGTGCCTGGACAGGAGCGGGGGCCGGGGAGCTGTTTTTT
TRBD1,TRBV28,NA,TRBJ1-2,CAIQFPGQGFGYTF,TGTGCCATCCAGTTTCCCGGACAGGGGTTTGGCTACACCTTC
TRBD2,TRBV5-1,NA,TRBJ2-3,CASSFATGTTNTDTQYF,TGCGCCAGCAGCTTCGCCACCGGGACTACTAACACAGATACGCAGTATTTT
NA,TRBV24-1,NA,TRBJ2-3,CATSDLPTDTQYF,TGTGCCACCAGTGACCTTCCCACAGATACGCAGTATTTT
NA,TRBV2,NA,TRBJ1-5,CASTPGPGGPQHF,TGTGCCAGCACTCCGGGCCCTGGTGGGCCCCAGCATTTT
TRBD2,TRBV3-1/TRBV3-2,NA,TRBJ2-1,CASSQVLGGLVTFF,TGTGCCAGCAGCCAAGTACTAGGAGGACTAGTCACGTTCTTC
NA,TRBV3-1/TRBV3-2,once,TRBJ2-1,CASSQEFWSYYNEQFF,TGTGCCAGCAGCCAAGAATTCTGGTCCTACTACAATGAGCAGTTCTTC
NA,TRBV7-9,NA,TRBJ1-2,CASTLTSLNYGYTF,TGTGCCAGCACCCTGACCAGCCTTAACTATGGCTACACCTTC
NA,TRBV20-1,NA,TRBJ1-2,CSAPGRYGYTF,TGCAGTGCCCCGGGCCGCTATGGCTACACCTTC
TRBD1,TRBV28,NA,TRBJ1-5,CASSGGGQGDQPQHF,TGTGCCAGCAGTGGGGGGGGACAGGGAGACCAGCCCCAGCATTTT
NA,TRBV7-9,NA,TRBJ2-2,CASSLFAQEELFF,TGTGCCAGCAGCTTATTTGCCCAAGAGGAGCTGTTTTTT
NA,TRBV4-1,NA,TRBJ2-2,CASSQASTGGELFF,TGCGCCAGCAGCCAAGCATCGACAGGCGGGGAGCTGTTTTTT